Sequencing of this TCR beta chain was carried out in a study of human T cells and chemical hapten exposure. About the research overall: Skin of the upper inner arm, approximately 2 cm by approximately 2 cm, received 2% DPC for sensitization. Regarding the study as a whole: Each of the donors had alopecia, so their immune responses may not resemble those of healthy people.

Stated time point: patch test 3, about 24 weeks after DPC sensitization. Treatment meaning: therapeutic diphenylcyclopropenone sensitization with weekly scalp DPC. The V gene's germline CDR1 is MNHEY and CDR2 SVGAGI. The V and J ends lost 2 bases and 7 bases respectively, with 14 bases between them. The CDR3 contains 14 residues. MiXCR, run by TCRdb on the RACE reads, gives a single entry per CDR3 protein. Of over 150,000 distinct CDR3 sequences in the sample, about a quarter are singletons; the top ten hold 2.1%. About this clonotype: Its antigen is still unknown.

The chain uses TRBV6-5 and TRBJ2-5; D is perhaps TRBD1 (5 bases). Sequenced here: whole blood, sampled in connection with sensitization to the hapten diphenylcyclopropenone (DPC). This clonotype originated in a woman under 30 with alopecia areata. Some clones in this sample may be carry-over from other donors' samples. CDR3 DNA sequence: TGTGCCAGCAGTTACCGAGACCCAAGGGGGACCCAGTACTTC. Amino acid sequence: CASSYRDPRGTQYF.